Presented here are 19 T cell receptor beta chains from one specimen sequenced in a study of Graves' ophthalmopathy and Graves' hyperthyroidism (dated by TCRdb to the late 2010s). The sequencer was an Illumina HiSeq 2000. TCR beta CDR3 regions were amplified from RNA transcripts for repertoire sequencing. HTBI primers and the Qiagen OneStep RT-PCR kit were used in a first-round RT-PCR, which was followed by a second-round multiplex PCR, size selection and purification. The raw public reads went through TCRdb reprocessing: fastp at Q25, MiXCR clone calling, in-frame beta chains kept. Each entry merges the rows of one CDR3 protein and shows their most common DNA and genes. The sample profile shows about 48,000 distinct CDR3 sequences; 50% to 65% of them were found once. The top ten clones comprise about 24% of the sample. Sequencing input: peripheral blood. These receptors all stem from an adult man with Graves' ophthalmopathy.

The CDR3 nucleotides are TGTGCCATCAGTGACGGGACAGGGTTCCACGAGCAGTACTTC. Translation gives CAISDGTGFHEQYF. The chain links TRBV10-3 to TRBJ2-7; 9 positions agree with TRBD1. V gave up 3 bases and J gave up 5 bases; unmatched junction bases: 5. This CDR3 spans 14 amino acids. The germline V gene has CDR1 ENHRY and CDR2 SYGVKD.

The chain carries TRBV20-1 and TRBJ1-5, with a possible D match to TRBD1 (5 bases). This CDR3 region has 13 residues. Germline CDR1 and CDR2: DFQATT and SNEGSKA (reference sequence). V lost 6 bases to trimming and J lost 7 bases, with 16 bases between them. The CDR3 DNA reads TGCAGTGCCATACGAGGGACCAGACAGCCCCAGCATTTT. Protein sequence: CSAIRGTRQPQHF.

This rearrangement joins TRBV20-1 to TRBJ2-5, with 7 bases matching TRBD2. CDR1 is DFQATT and CDR2 is SNEGSKA in the germline V gene (reference sequence). The CDR3 is 14 amino acids. V gave up 0 bases and J gave up 1 base; unmatched junction bases: 2. In DNA, the CDR3 is TGCAGTGCTAGAGACGGGAGGCTCCAAGAGACCCAGTACTTC. Translated: CSARDGRLQETQYF.

Only one count was recorded for this clonotype. This chain links TRBV9 with TRBJ2-5; weak D call: TRBD1 (5 bases). V was trimmed by 0 bases and J by 5 bases, leaving 11 bases between them. Germline CDR1 reads SGDLS; CDR2 reads YYNGEE. The CDR3 length is 14 residues. The CDR3 sequence: CASSVEGPGETQYF. In DNA, the CDR3 is TGTGCCAGCAGCGTAGAGGGTCCAGGGGAGACCCAGTACTTC.

There are many counts of this clonotype. The gene calls are TRBV5-1 and TRBJ2-2, with D possibly being TRBD2 (5 bases). The CDR3 is 15 residues long. V gave up 0 bases and J gave up 4 bases, with 10 bases separating them. CDR1 and CDR2 from the germline V gene are SGHRS and YFSETQ. DNA for the CDR3: TGCGCCAGCAGCTTGGCCGAGGGTCCCACCGGGGAGCTGTTTTTT. Encoded protein: CASSLAEGPTGELFF.

This clonotype was seen repeatedly, ten times or more. This chain uses TRBV20-1 with TRBJ2-1; TRBD2 aligns across 9 bases. The CDR3 length is 15 residues. CDR1 and CDR2 (germline): DFQATT, SNEGSKA (reference sequence). Trimming removed 0 bases from V and 6 bases from J; junction bases left unmatched: 6. The CDR3 region has the DNA TGCAGTGCTAGAGATCCTAGCGGGGAGCTCAATGAGCAGTTCTTC. Translating gives CSARDPSGELNEQFF.

The chain links TRBV19 to TRBJ1-1; the D is unclear. CDR1 is LNHDA, CDR2 SQIVND, per germline (reference sequence). V lost 10 bases and J lost 0, with 12 bases in between. CDR3 length: 13 residues. CDR3: CATRTSMNTEAFF. DNA of the CDR3: TGTGCCACCCGGACGAGCATGAACACTGAAGCTTTCTTT.

The V call is TRBV10-3, the J call TRBJ1-1, with D maybe TRBD1 (6 bases). This CDR3 is built from 15 residues. CDR1 is ENHRY, CDR2 SYGVKD, per germline. V dropped 0 bases and J dropped 4 bases, with 12 bases sitting between them. The CDR3 bases are TGTGCCATCAGTGAGTCGGCAGGGGTCGGCACTGAAGCTTTCTTT. Translating gives CAISESAGVGTEAFF.

In this sample, this clonotype turned up many times. The chain links TRBV9 to TRBJ1-1; D may be TRBD1 (6 bases). V was pared by 0 bases and J by 5 bases, with 14 bases between. This CDR3 region has 15 residues. Germline assignment: CDR1 SGDLS and CDR2 YYNGEE. The chain's CDR3 is CASSVGIDRRTEAFF. The DNA for the CDR3 is TGTGCCAGCAGCGTAGGGATAGACAGGCGAACTGAAGCTTTCTTT.

The table lists this clonotype with many counts. V usage is TRBV20-1 and J usage is TRBJ2-1; 9 bases line up with TRBD1. CDR1 DFQATT and CDR2 SNEGSKA come from the germline V gene (reference sequence). The CDR3 covers 15 residues. Trimming took 3 bases from V and 4 from J; bases not matched to a gene: 7. CDR3 in DNA: TGCAGTGCTAGGGGACAGGGAAGGGTATACAATGAGCAGTTCTTC. It translates to CSARGQGRVYNEQFF.

In this sample, this clonotype turned up many times. The chain uses TRBV20-1 and TRBJ2-3, with D hard to call. CDR3 length equals 15 residues. Germline loops: CDR1 DFQATT, CDR2 SNEGSKA (reference sequence). Trimming removed 2 bases from V and 3 bases from J, with 15 bases in between. This CDR3 is CSARYGFLGTDTQYF. In DNA form, the CDR3 reads TGCAGTGCTAGATATGGGTTCCTGGGGACAGATACGCAGTATTTT.

The chain links TRBV5-4 to TRBJ2-1; TRBD2 aligns across 11 bases. This CDR3 spans 15 amino acids. Germline CDR1 and CDR2: SGHNT and YYREEE (reference sequence). The J segment lost 7 bases and the V segment lost 4 bases, leaving 7 bases of the junction unmatched. The CDR3 is CASSNPGTSGNEQFF. CDR3 DNA sequence: TGTGCCAGCAGCAATCCCGGGACTAGCGGTAATGAGCAGTTCTTC.

The CDR3 loop is CASSLGFDSSNQPQHF. In DNA, the CDR3 is TGTGCCAGCAGCTTAGGGTTTGACAGTAGCAATCAGCCCCAGCATTTT. The chain has TRBV7-8 and TRBJ1-5; weak D call: TRBD1 (5 bases). The germline gives CDR1 SGHVS, CDR2 FQNEAQ. V was trimmed by 1 base and J by 0 bases, leaving 10 bases between them. CDR3 length: 16 residues.

This clonotype has only a few counts. The rearrangement uses TRBV2 and TRBJ1-2, with D possibly matching TRBD1 (5 bases). Germline V gives CDR1 SNHLY, CDR2 FYNNEI. V was pared by 7 bases and J by 12 bases, with 21 bases between. The CDR3 sequence is 13 residues long. The CDR3 here is CASKAGPLSGNTF. CDR3 nucleotide sequence: TGTGCCAGCAAGGCAGGGCCTCTCTCTGGAAACACCTTC.

The rearrangement links TRBV20-1 to TRBJ2-1; 13 bases are a match to TRBD2. Germline values: CDR1 DFQATT, CDR2 SNEGSKA (reference sequence). Trimming at V came to 2 bases and at J to 3 bases, leaving 4 bases not matched to a gene. The CDR3 covers 16 residues. The CDR3 nucleotides read TGCAGTGCTAGAAGGACTAGCGGGAGAATCTACAATGAGCAGTTCTTC. Encoded protein: CSARRTSGRIYNEQFF.

This chain connects TRBV20-1 to TRBJ1-5; 9 bases agree with TRBD1. Germline CDR1 reads DFQATT; CDR2 reads SNEGSKA (reference sequence). V was pared by 0 bases and J by 2 bases, with 2 bases of the junction left unmatched. The CDR3 spans 15 residues. The CDR3 DNA follows: TGCAGTGCTAGAGAGGACAGGGGCGGCAATCAGCCCCAGCATTTT. It specifies CSAREDRGGNQPQHF.

This clonotype was seen more than once but under ten times. The junction departs from the called germline gene at one end, perhaps through a read error. This sequence joins TRBV9 and TRBJ2-1; possibly TRBD2 for D (6 bases). In germline, CDR1 is SGDLS, CDR2 YYNGEE. The CDR3 has 12 residues. The CDR3 DNA sequence: TGTGCCAGCGGCGTTGCGGGGCATAAGCAGTTCTTC. This sequence encodes CASGVAGHKQFF. Combining the CDR3 with reference TRBV9 and TRBJ2-1 gives the whole variable domain DSGVTQTPKHLITATGQRVTLRCSPRSGDLSVYWYQQSLDQGLQFLIQYYNGEERAKGNILERFSAQQFPDLHSELNLSSLELGDSALYFCASGVAGHKQFFGPGTRLTVL.

The V and J genes are TRBV20-1 and TRBJ2-1; 11 bases map to TRBD2. Germline CDR1 DFQATT, CDR2 SNEGSKA (reference sequence). The CDR3 totals 14 residues. V was pared by 4 bases and J by 7 bases, with 6 bases of the junction left unmatched. The DNA for the CDR3 is TGCAGTGCTATCCGACTAGCGGGATTTAATGAGCAGTTCTTC. Translating it yields CSAIRLAGFNEQFF.

CDR3 sequence (DNA): TGTGCCAGCAGTTACTCGCAGGGAGAGGGTTACAATGAGCAGTTCTTC. Encoded protein: CASSYSQGEGYNEQFF. The chain uses TRBV6-5 and TRBJ2-1; D is possibly TRBD1 or TRBD2 (5 bases each). The germline V gene encodes CDR1 MNHEY and CDR2 SVGAGI. This CDR3 region has 16 residues. V lost 0 bases and J lost 4, with 13 bases in between.